This TCR beta chain was obtained from a study of cytomegalovirus exposure and HLA in healthy donors. Study results and limitations: Most sequenced TCRs were rare (though some public TCRs occurred in many donors). V- and J-gene trimming in TCR beta was tied to a missense DCLRE1C variant by an analysis performed later. Sequencing had likely introduced a cluster of highly shared sequence variants as an artifact.

Regarding this clone: Its specificity is not known.

Donors in the study were healthy people who gave bone marrow. Primers for the PCR totalled 60 Vbeta and 13 Jbeta. The table came from immunoSEQ multiplex PCR; TCRdb's copy has only in-frame clones and leaves some out. The profile shows 120,000 to 150,000 clones, roughly 73% of them singletons. The specimen was PBMCs. The clonotype comes from a man aged 35-49 years in good health and CMV-seronegative.

CDR3 in amino acids: CSVAFPEAGQFF. The DNA for the CDR3 is TGCAGCGTTGCCTTCCCGGAGGCCGGGCAGTTCTTC. The chain has TRBV29-1 and TRBJ2-1; D is possibly TRBD2 (5 bases). Trimming cost V 4 bases and J 12 bases, with 16 bases left between them. The V gene's germline CDR1 is SQVTM and CDR2 ANQGSEA. The CDR3 sequence is 12 residues long.